This TCR beta chain was obtained from a study of shared clonotypes between healthy human individuals. Study observations and caveats: It was only blood that was sampled, and tissue repertoires likely differ. Estimated clonotype richness was generally higher in naive than memory subsets. Generation probabilities were higher for clonotypes shared across all four sorted-subset donors than for unshared ones. Rarefaction showed sorted-subset sequencing was incomplete despite large depth.

This CDR3 contains 15 residues. Trimming cost V 6 bases and J 6 bases, with 17 bases left between them. Germline CDR1 and CDR2: SNHLY and FYNNEI. Concerning this clone itself: Antigen unknown.

Sequencing used immunoSEQ multiplex PCR; TCRdb keeps in-frame clones, though not all of them. The sample lists over a million clones; approximately 76% were seen once. The sample taken for sequencing was memory CD4+ T cells sorted from blood. Subset of the sample: CD45RA-negative fraction. The J gene is TRBJ1-4, the V gene TRBV2; D is uncertain. The clonotype comes from a man between 18 and 35 years old in good health. The CDR3 DNA sequence: TGTGCCAGCAGGGCTAGGTCCGGGGAGCATGAAAAACTGTTTTTT. This encodes CASRARSGEHEKLFF.